This T cell receptor (beta chain) was sequenced in a study of T cells in severe cutaneous drug reactions. Study-wide results and caveats: A public TCRbeta CDR3 appeared in all seven CBZ-SJS/TEN blister samples, averaging approximately 14%.

The CDR3 has 16 residues. Germline V gene data show CDR1 as SEHNR and CDR2 as FQNEAQ (reference sequence). As for this clonotype: What it recognizes is unknown.

The iRepertoire multiplex PCR system with TCR subtype-specific primers built both bulk and single-cell libraries. Bulk TCR beta libraries: multiplex PCR with V-, D- and J-region primers. TCRdb re-analyzed the multiplex PCR reads; it lists each CDR3 protein once, without DNA. This repertoire includes just over 20,000 distinct CDR3 sequences. Carbamazepine had induced Stevens-Johnson syndrome or toxic epidermal necrolysis in the sequenced donors. Material: PBMCs. The sequence was obtained from a human donor with toxic epidermal necrolysis, a severe cutaneous drug reaction. This sequence joins TRBV7-9 and TRBJ1-2. The CDR3 loop is CASSSLARTSIYGYTF. Complete variable domain (other parts from reference TRBV7-9 and TRBJ1-2): DTGVSQNPRHKITKRGQNVTFRCDPISEHNRLYWYRQTLGQGPEFLTYFQNEAQLEKSRLLSDRFSAERPKGSFSTLEIQRTEQGDSAMYLCASSSLARTSIYGYTFGSGTRLTVV.